The text below deals with one T cell receptor beta chain. Data came from immunoSEQ multiplex PCR; TCRdb stores just in-frame clones and leaves some out. The profile covers 70,000 to 95,000 clones, with roughly 90% appearing a single time and 6.9% taken by the ten largest. These data are taken from a study of T cell responses to AZD1222 COVID-19 vaccine. This CDR3 is 12 amino acids long. CDR1 and CDR2 (germline): ENHRY, SYGVKD. Trimming removed 2 bases at V and 0 bases at J, with 2 bases between. The sequence was obtained from an adult who received the AZD1222 COVID-19 vaccine. The rearrangement joins TRBV10-3 to TRBJ2-7; D is undetermined. The sample here was peripheral blood, taken 28 days after the second AZD1222 dose. The CDR3 sequence is CAISEPSYEQYF. CDR3 DNA: TGTGCCATCAGTGAGCCCTCCTACGAGCAGTACTTC.